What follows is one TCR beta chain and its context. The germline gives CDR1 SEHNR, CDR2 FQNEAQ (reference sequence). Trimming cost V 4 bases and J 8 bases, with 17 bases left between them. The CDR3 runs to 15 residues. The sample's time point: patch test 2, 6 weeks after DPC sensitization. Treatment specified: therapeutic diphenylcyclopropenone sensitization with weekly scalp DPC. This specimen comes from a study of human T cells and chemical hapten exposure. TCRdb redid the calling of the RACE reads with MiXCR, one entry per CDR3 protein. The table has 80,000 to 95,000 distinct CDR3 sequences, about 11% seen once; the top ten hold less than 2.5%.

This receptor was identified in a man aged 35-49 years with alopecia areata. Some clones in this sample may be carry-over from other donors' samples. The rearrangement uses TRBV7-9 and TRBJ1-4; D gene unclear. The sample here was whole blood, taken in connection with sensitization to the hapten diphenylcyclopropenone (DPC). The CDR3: CASSSGPFSDEKLFF. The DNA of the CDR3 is TGTGCCAGCAGCTCCGGACCGTTCTCGGACGAAAAACTGTTTTTT.